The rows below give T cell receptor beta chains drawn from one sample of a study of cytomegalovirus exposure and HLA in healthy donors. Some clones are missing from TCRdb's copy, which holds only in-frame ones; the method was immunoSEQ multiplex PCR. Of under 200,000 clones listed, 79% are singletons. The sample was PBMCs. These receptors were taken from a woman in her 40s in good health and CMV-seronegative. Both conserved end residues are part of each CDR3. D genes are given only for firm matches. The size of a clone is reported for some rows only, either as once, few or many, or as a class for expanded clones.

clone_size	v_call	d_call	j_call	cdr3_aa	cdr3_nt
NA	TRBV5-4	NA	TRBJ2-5	CASSLAGGGLQETQYF	TGTGCCAGCAGCTTGGCAGGCGGGGGCCTTCAAGAGACCCAGTACTTC
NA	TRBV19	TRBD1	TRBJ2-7	CASSQGQGAYEQYF	TGTGCCAGTAGTCAAGGACAGGGGGCTTACGAGCAGTACTTC
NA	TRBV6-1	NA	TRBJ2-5	CATPPGETQYF	TGTGCCACCCCCCCAGGGGAGACCCAGTACTTC
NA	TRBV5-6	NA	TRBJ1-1	CASSFWGRVNTEAFF	TGTGCCAGCAGCTTCTGGGGCAGGGTAAACACTGAAGCTTTCTTT
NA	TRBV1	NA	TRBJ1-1	CTLGGEPPEAFF	TGCACTCTAGGCGGGGAACCACCTGAAGCTTTCTTT
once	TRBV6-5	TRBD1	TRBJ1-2	CASSSMTGGVNGYTF	TGTGCCAGCAGTTCGATGACAGGGGGCGTAAATGGCTACACCTTC
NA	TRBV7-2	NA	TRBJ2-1	CASRRDRNFYNEQFF	TGTGCCAGCAGACGCGACAGGAATTTTTACAATGAGCAGTTCTTC
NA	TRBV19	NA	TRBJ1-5	CASSMGRGGGQPQHF	TGTGCCAGTAGTATGGGCAGGGGTGGGGGTCAGCCCCAGCATTTT
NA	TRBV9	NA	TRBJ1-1	CASSAGGTEAFF	TGTGCCAGCAGCGCGGGGGGCACTGAAGCTTTCTTT
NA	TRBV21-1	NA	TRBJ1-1	CASSKHRGGAGDTEAFF	TGTGCCAGCAGCAAACATAGGGGGGGGGCAGGGGACACTGAAGCTTTCTTT
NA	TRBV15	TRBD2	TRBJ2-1	CATSRDARERRNEQFF	TGTGCCACCAGCAGAGACGCGCGGGAGCGTCGAAATGAGCAGTTCTTC
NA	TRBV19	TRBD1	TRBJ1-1	CASSTTQLWTGLNTEAFF	TGTGCCAGTAGTACCACCCAACTTTGGACAGGGCTGAACACTGAAGCTTTCTTT
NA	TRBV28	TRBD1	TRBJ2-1	CASSSALRGLRYNEQFF	TGTGCCAGCAGCTCAGCCTTAAGGGGGCTTCGGTACAATGAGCAGTTCTTC
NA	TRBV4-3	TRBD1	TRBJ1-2	CASSQDQGAGDGYTF	TGCGCCAGCAGCCAAGATCAGGGGGCGGGTGATGGCTACACCTTC
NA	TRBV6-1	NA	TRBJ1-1	CASNLGGYTEAFF	TGTGCCAGCAACCTGGGGGGGTACACTGAAGCTTTCTTT
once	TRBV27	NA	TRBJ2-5	CASSYSRGTETQYF	TGTGCCAGCAGTTATTCGCGGGGTACGGAGACCCAGTACTTC
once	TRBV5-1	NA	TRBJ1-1	CASSTLDSVNTEAFF	TGCGCCAGCAGCACCCTCGACAGCGTGAACACTGAAGCTTTCTTT
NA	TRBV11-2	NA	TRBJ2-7	CASSLLGGPYEQYF	TGTGCCAGCAGCTTATTAGGAGGTCCCTACGAGCAGTACTTC
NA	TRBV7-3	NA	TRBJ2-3	CASSLTRLDTQYF	TGTGCCAGCAGCTTAACCCGTCTGGATACGCAGTATTTT
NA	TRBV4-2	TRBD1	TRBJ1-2	CASSQDRQGFGYTF	TGTGCCAGCAGCCAAGATCGACAGGGTTTTGGCTACACCTTC
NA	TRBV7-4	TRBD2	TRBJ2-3	CASSSGGVPGRAQYF	TGTGCCAGCAGCTCCGGGGGGGTTCCGGGGAGGGCGCAGTATTTT
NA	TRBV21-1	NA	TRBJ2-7	CASSIDRVDHEQYF	TGTGCCAGCAGCATAGACAGGGTAGACCACGAGCAGTACTTC
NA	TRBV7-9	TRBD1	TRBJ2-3	CSSSLVRGSQYF	TGTTCCAGCAGCTTAGTCAGGGGGAGCCAGTATTTT
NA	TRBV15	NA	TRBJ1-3	CATSASYSGNTIYF	TGTGCCACCAGCGCTAGTTACTCTGGAAACACCATATATTTT
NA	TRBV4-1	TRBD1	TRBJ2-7	CASSQLPGQRLYEQYF	TGCGCCAGCAGCCAGTTACCGGGACAGCGTCTTTACGAGCAGTACTTC
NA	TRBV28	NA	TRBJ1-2	CASMGEVEGYTF	TGTGCCAGCATGGGGGAGGTGGAGGGCTACACCTTC
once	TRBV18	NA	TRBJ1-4	CASSPGGNDEKLFF	TGTGCCAGCTCACCCGGGGGTAACGATGAAAAACTGTTTTTT
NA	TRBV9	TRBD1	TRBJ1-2	CASSVGTGSYGYTF	TGTGCCAGCAGCGTAGGGACAGGTAGCTATGGCTACACCTTC
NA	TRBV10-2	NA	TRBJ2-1	CASSESSASYNEQFF	TGCGCCAGCAGTGAGTCAAGCGCTTCCTACAATGAGCAGTTCTTC
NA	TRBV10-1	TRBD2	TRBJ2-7	CASQPHLGLADYEQYF	TGCGCCAGCCAACCTCACCTAGGACTAGCTGACTACGAGCAGTACTTC
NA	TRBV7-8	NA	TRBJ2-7	CATGRGGAYEQYF	TGTGCCACTGGGAGAGGGGGAGCCTACGAGCAGTACTTC
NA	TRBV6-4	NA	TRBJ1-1	CASSESMRVMNTEAFF	TGTGCCAGCAGTGAAAGTATGAGGGTGATGAACACTGAAGCTTTCTTT
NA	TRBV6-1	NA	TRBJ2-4	CASSEQGVGSNIQYF	TGTGCCAGCAGTGAACAGGGCGTGGGCAGTAACATTCAGTACTTC
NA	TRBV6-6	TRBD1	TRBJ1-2	CASSYGTGKNYGYTF	TGTGCCAGCAGTTACGGGACAGGGAAAAACTATGGCTACACCTTC
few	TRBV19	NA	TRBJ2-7	CASSNLAGYEQYF	TGTGCCAGTAGTAATCTAGCTGGCTACGAGCAGTACTTC
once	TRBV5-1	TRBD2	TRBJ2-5	CASSPRAGGWETQYF	TGCGCCAGCAGCCCCCGAGCGGGAGGATGGGAGACCCAGTACTTC
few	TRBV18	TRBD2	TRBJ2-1	CASSPAPAGVGNEQFF	TGTGCCAGCTCACCCGCCCCTGCGGGAGTAGGAAATGAGCAGTTCTTC
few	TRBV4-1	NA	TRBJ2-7	CASSQGRRAGSYEQYF	TGCGCCAGCAGCCAAGGGAGGAGGGCCGGGTCCTACGAGCAGTACTTC
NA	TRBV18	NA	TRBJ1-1	CASSPRPGYTEAFF	TGTGCCAGCTCACCACGGCCAGGGTACACTGAAGCTTTCTTT
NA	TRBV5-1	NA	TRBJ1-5	CASGSWQGHQPQHF	TGCGCCAGCGGATCGTGGCAGGGGCATCAGCCCCAGCATTTT
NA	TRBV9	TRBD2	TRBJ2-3	CASSVVLGGSRNTQYF	TGTGCCAGCAGCGTAGTTCTTGGCGGGAGTAGGAATACGCAGTATTTT
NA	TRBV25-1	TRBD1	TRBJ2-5	CASGGQGKETQYF	TGTGCCAGCGGGGGACAGGGCAAAGAGACCCAGTACTTC
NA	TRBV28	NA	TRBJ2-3	CASSFQGLGTDTQYF	TGTGCCAGCAGTTTCCAGGGGTTAGGGACAGATACGCAGTATTTT
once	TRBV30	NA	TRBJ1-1	CAWSVLPNQGAFF	TGTGCCTGGAGTGTACTTCCGAACCAGGGGGCTTTCTTT
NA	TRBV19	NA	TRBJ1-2	CATRIPGFYGYTF	TGTGCCACCCGAATTCCGGGGTTCTATGGCTACACCTTC
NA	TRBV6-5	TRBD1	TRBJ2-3	CASRGVQGDTQYF	TGTGCCAGCAGGGGAGTACAGGGGGATACGCAGTATTTT
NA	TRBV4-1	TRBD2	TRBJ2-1	CASSQELGGRGDYNEQFF	TGCGCCAGCAGCCAAGAGTTGGGCGGGCGGGGGGATTACAATGAGCAGTTCTTC
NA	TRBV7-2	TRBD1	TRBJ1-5	CASSPRQGDQPQHF	TGTGCCAGCAGCCCACGACAGGGGGATCAGCCCCAGCATTTT
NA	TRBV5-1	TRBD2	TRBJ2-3	CASSLAVGDDTQYF	TGCGCCAGCAGCCTAGCGGTTGGGGACGATACGCAGTATTTT
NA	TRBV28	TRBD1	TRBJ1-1	CASSFRGRTTEAFF	TGTGCCAGCAGTTTCAGGGGGCGTACCACTGAAGCTTTCTTT
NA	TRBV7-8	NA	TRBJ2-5	CASSLTEETQYF	TGTGCCAGCAGCTTAACAGAAGAGACCCAGTACTTC
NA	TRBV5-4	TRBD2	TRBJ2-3	CASSLSGGYTDTQYF	TGTGCCAGCAGCCTTAGCGGGGGGTACACAGATACGCAGTATTTT
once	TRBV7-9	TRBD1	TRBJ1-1	CASSPLTGSSTEAFF	TGTGCCAGCAGCCCTCTGACAGGGTCGAGCACTGAAGCTTTCTTT
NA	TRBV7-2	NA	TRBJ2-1	CASSLDRGTYNEQFF	TGTGCCAGCAGCTTAGATCGCGGGACTTACAATGAGCAGTTCTTC
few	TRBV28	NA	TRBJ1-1	CASRDSSEAFF	TGTGCCAGCAGGGACAGTAGTGAAGCTTTCTTT
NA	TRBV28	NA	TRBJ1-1	CASSRGGGLFRLDTEAFF	TGTGCCAGCAGTCGGGGCGGGGGCCTGTTCCGTTTGGACACTGAAGCTTTCTTT
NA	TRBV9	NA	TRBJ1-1	CASSVGPFDTEAFF	TGTGCCAGCAGCGTAGGGCCATTCGACACTGAAGCTTTCTTT
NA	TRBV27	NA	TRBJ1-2	CASRSGANYGYTF	TGTGCCAGCAGGTCGGGAGCTAACTATGGCTACACCTTC
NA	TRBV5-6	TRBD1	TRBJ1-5	CASSPDRGRSNQPQHF	TGTGCCAGCAGCCCTGACAGGGGGCGCAGCAATCAGCCCCAGCATTTT